A selection of T cell receptor beta chains follows, all from one sample in a study of technical replicates of blood from a handful of donors. The data were produced by immunoSEQ multiplex PCR, yet TCRdb's version contains in-frame clones alone and is incomplete. This sample has tens of thousands of clones, with around 94% found just once. The sample taken for sequencing was T cells isolated from PBMCs. Receptors originate from a human donor in good health. Each CDR3 is given without its conserved first and last residue.

J gene	V gene	CDR3 protein
TRBJ1-1	TRBV5-6	ASSTTGWGHTEAF
TRBJ2-1	TRBV7-8	ASSLFGRGRFNEQF
TRBJ1-1	TRBV7-9	ASSLVRGLGTEAF
TRBJ1-1	TRBV30	AWSVFSRDTEAF
TRBJ2-5	TRBV11-2	ASSLWLAGGQETQY
TRBJ2-7	TRBV29-1	SARTGGYEQY
TRBJ1-1	TRBV19	ASSLPGGRTEAF
TRBJ2-1	TRBV11-1	ASSLVGGDYNEQF
TRBJ1-5	TRBV2	ACTGSPSNQPQH
TRBJ2-7	TRBV6-5	ASSPGAYEQY
TRBJ2-2	TRBV10-3	AIRPSRSGSNTGELF
TRBJ2-1	TRBV9	ASSASPNAEQF
TRBJ1-6	TRBV28	ASTSGQPSPLH
TRBJ2-1	TRBV7-8	ASSPERMGLAGGPTYNEQF
TRBJ1-4	TRBV6-5	ASSSEGGSTEKLF
TRBJ1-5	TRBV6-1	ASSEPPGGNQPQH
TRBJ1-2	TRBV6-1	ASSLDRVSGYT
TRBJ2-2	TRBV25-1	ASSALAGDTGELF
TRBJ2-7	TRBV19	ASSIAAGGPYEQY
TRBJ1-2	TRBV5-6	ASSLDGVSQIVGYT
TRBJ2-1	TRBV5-4	ASSSGGNEQF
TRBJ2-7	TRBV5-1	ASSLGQGPYEQY
TRBJ2-7	TRBV2	ASSESGGGNYEQY
TRBJ2-7	TRBV4-1	ASSLGTGGVSGSRYEQY
TRBJ2-3	TRBV10-1	ASSEGLGIGDTQY
TRBJ1-4	TRBV11-2	ASSPDRGKLF
TRBJ2-7	TRBV11-1	ASTRLGQGYEQY
TRBJ1-4	TRBV7-9	ASSRDSSNEKLF
TRBJ1-1	TRBV28	ASSLGTGANTEAF
TRBJ2-7	TRBV30	AWRPGTAVYEQY
TRBJ1-1	TRBV19	ASTPSGGWNTEAF
TRBJ1-4	TRBV12-5	ASRGGEKLF
TRBJ2-6	TRBV19	ASSFGTGANVLT
TRBJ2-6	TRBV6-1	ASITRADGANVLT
TRBJ1-4	TRBV11-2	ASSLGDSRREKLF
TRBJ2-1	TRBV7-9	ASSAGLAEDNEQF
TRBJ2-1	TRBV7-8	ASSPNPGQEYNEQF
TRBJ2-3	TRBV4-1	ASSQDPGAGGQDTQY
TRBJ2-1	TRBV5-4	ASRPTGQGVGNEQF
TRBJ2-3	TRBV10-3	AIRLAGGPDTQY
TRBJ1-4	TRBV5-1	ASSLVLAGGREKLF
TRBJ1-1	TRBV5-4	ASSLSPPRNTEAF
TRBJ2-7	TRBV5-4	ASSPGREQY
TRBJ2-3	TRBV28	ASSSLLRRVLHQRRGDTQY
TRBJ2-7	TRBV28	ASSLGVRPYEQY
TRBJ2-1	TRBV7-9	ASSREATSNEQF
TRBJ2-7	TRBV6-5	ASSPGQGSYEQY
TRBJ1-2	TRBV2	ASSGGFGWGYGYT
TRBJ2-1	TRBV7-3	ASSFRQGDNEQF
TRBJ2-2	TRBV21-1	ASSKERQGWNTGELF
TRBJ1-5	TRBV9	ASSSTGGVHQPQH
TRBJ1-5	TRBV4-1	ASSQGSGSRNQPQH
TRBJ2-7	TRBV7-9	ASTGWREGEQY
TRBJ2-7	TRBV29-1	SVEARMRGTPRYEQY
TRBJ2-7	TRBV11-3	ASSSGSHEQY
TRBJ2-2	TRBV2	ASSGGPTGELF
TRBJ1-1	TRBV7-9	ASSLVWGRSTEAF